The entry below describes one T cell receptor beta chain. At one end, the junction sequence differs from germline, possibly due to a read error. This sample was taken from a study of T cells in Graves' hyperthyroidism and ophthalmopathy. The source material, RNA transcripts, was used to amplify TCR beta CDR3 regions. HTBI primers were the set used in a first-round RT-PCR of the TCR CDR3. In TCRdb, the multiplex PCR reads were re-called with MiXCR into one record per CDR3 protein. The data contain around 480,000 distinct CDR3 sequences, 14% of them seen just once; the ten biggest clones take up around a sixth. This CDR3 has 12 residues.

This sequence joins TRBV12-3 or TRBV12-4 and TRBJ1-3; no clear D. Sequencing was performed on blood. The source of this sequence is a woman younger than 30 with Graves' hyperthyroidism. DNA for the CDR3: TGTTCCAGCAGTTTAGGAGGAAACACCATATATTTT. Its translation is CSSSLGGNTIYF.